This T cell receptor beta chain was identified during a study of T cells after yellow fever vaccination. With 3 bases clipped from V and 3 bases from J, the junction kept 8 bases outside the gene matches. The CDR3 covers 16 residues. Germline CDR1 reads MDHEN; CDR2 reads SYDVKM. Study-level results: Most clones from primary vaccination were detected again post-booster (about 95% CD4, 70% to 90% CD8). Researchers cautioned that FACS-sorted repertoires could harbor abundant clonotypes contaminating from the bulk population. It was the secondary response that reached its peak faster, day 5 versus 15, but it was weaker.

Template-switching 5'RACE yielded the TCR cDNA; a universal primer site and UMIs were added in the process. One entry per CDR3 protein results from TCRdb running MiXCR on the 5' RACE reads. Of around 400,000 distinct CDR3 sequences detected, around a tenth appear once; the ten largest clones hold more than 15%. For this clonotype: What it binds is not known.

This clonotype originated in a man between 18 and 35 years old who received the YFV17D yellow fever vaccine. Sequencing was performed on PBMCs, taken on the day of the first yellow fever vaccination. The chain carries TRBV28 and TRBJ1-2; 9 bases agree with TRBD1. The DNA for the CDR3 is TGTGCCAGCAGTTTTTCTCCGGGACAGGGACACTATGGCTACACCTTC. Amino acids: CASSFSPGQGHYGYTF.